Described below is a single TCR beta chain sequence and its context. Its antigen is unidentified. Using immunoSEQ multiplex PCR, the repertoire was profiled, and TCRdb retains in-frame clones only, with some absent. Of 2 million to 2.5 million clones listed, approximately 94% are singletons. This entry is derived from a study of shared clonotypes between healthy human individuals. Whole-study results and caveats: Across subsets, estimated richness was generally greater for naive than for memory populations.

Per germline, CDR1 SGHAT and CDR2 FQNNGV. With 5 bases clipped from V and 0 bases from J, the junction kept 5 bases outside the gene matches. This CDR3 region has 17 residues. The origin of this receptor is a man younger than 30 in good health. The genes are TRBV11-2 and TRBJ2-6; 9 bases match TRBD1. Sequencing was performed on naive CD4+ T cells sorted from blood. Subset of the sample: CD45RA+ positively selected. The CDR3 sequence is CASSGGTGNSGANVLTF. CDR3 sequence (DNA): TGTGCCAGCAGCGGCGGGACAGGGAACTCTGGGGCCAACGTCCTGACTTTC.